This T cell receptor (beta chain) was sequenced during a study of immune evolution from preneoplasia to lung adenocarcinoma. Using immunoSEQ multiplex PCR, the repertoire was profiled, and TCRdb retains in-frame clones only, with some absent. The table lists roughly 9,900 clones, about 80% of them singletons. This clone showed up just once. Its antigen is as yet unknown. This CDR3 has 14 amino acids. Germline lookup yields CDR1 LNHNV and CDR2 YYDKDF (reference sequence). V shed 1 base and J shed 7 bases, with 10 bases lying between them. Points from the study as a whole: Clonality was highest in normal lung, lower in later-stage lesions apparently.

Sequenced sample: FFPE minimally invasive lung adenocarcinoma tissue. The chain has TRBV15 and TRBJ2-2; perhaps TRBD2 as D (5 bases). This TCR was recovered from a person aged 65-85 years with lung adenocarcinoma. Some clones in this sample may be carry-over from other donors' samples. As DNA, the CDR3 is TGTGCCACCAGCAGAGTCGGGGTGAACGGGGAGCTGTTTTTT. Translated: CATSRVGVNGELFF.